The 30 T cell receptor beta chains below all came from one sample that was sequenced in a study of blood T cells in healthy people across ages (dated by TCRdb to about 2015). Library prep was done by 5' RACE. The reads were generated on an Illumina HiSeq 2500. The second PCR ran for about 6 to 11 cycles and used a J-beta primer mix along with a sample-barcoded 5' primer. The public reads were reanalyzed by TCRdb: fastp trimming at Q25, MiXCR alignment, in-frame beta chains only. Every distinct CDR3 protein forms one entry, paired with its most common genes and DNA. In this sample the table shows 730,000 or so distinct CDR3 sequences, over 40% of which occur a single time. The ten largest clones represent around 32% of the sample. Sequences were obtained from blood. The source is a man older than 75 in good health.

J is TRBJ2-7 and V is TRBV20-1; D tentatively fits TRBD1 or TRBD2 (5 bases each). Germline V gene sequence: CDR1 DFQATT, CDR2 SNEGSKA (reference sequence). The CDR3 has 13 amino acids. V lost 1 base and J lost 1, with 8 bases in between. CDR3 amino acids: CSARGGWSYEQYF. CDR3 in DNA: TGCAGTGCTAGAGGGGGGTGGTCCTACGAGCAGTACTTC.

In regard to this clonotype: A much larger clone is a single base away; this may be a read error. The chain is built from TRBV12-3 or TRBV12-4 and TRBJ1-6; tentatively, D is TRBD1 (6 bases). The CDR3 is 14 amino acids. Here the CDR3 reads CTSSLDRTNSPLHF. The CDR3 DNA is TGTACCAGCAGTTTAGACAGGACCAATTCACCCCTCCACTTT.

The V and J genes are TRBV4-2 and TRBJ1-1, with a tentative D call TRBD1 (5 bases). Germline assignment: CDR1 LGHNA and CDR2 YNFKEQ. The CDR3 runs to 16 residues. V dropped 0 bases and J dropped 2 bases, with 13 bases sitting between them. CDR3 DNA: TGTGCCAGCAGCCAAGATCTAAGGGGATATAACACTGAAGCTTTCTTT. Its translation: CASSQDLRGYNTEAFF.

The chain couples TRBV4-2 to TRBJ1-2; 7 nucleotides line up with TRBD1. CDR3 length equals 17 residues. Germline trimming cut 0 bases from V and 3 bases from J; bases unmatched to any gene: 10. Germline V lookup: CDR1 LGHNA, CDR2 YNFKEQ. The DNA of the CDR3 is TGTGCCAGCAGCCAAGATCCCCTGGGAGGGGGCGACTATGGCTACACCTTC. It encodes CASSQDPLGGGDYGYTF.

The sample holds many counts of this clonotype. The chain joins TRBV12-3 or TRBV12-4 to TRBJ2-5; the match to TRBD2 covers 10 bases. V was clipped by 2 bases and J by 7 bases; unmatched bases: 7. This CDR3 is 15 amino acids long. The CDR3 loop reads CASSLLAGATATQYF. DNA of the CDR3: TGTGCCAGCAGTTTACTAGCGGGGGCTACGGCGACCCAGTACTTC.

This clonotype has only a few counts. V usage is TRBV7-2 and J usage is TRBJ2-7; D remains ambiguous. Trimming cost V 3 bases and J 6 bases, with 12 bases left between them. This CDR3 comprises 13 residues. Germline loops: CDR1 SGHTA, CDR2 FQGNSA. The CDR3 coding sequence is TGTGCCAGCAGCTTCGTGACCCCCTTCGAGCAGTACTTC. Translation gives CASSFVTPFEQYF.

The V and J genes are TRBV6-5 and TRBJ2-7; maybe TRBD1 (5 bases). V lost 4 bases, J lost 6 bases, and 19 bases lay in between. Germline V gives CDR1 MNHEY, CDR2 SVGAGI. The CDR3 covers 15 residues. The CDR3 sequence is CASSLRVGAEVEQYF. In nucleotides, the CDR3 is TGTGCCAGCAGTTTACGAGTTGGGGCAGAGGTCGAGCAGTACTTC.

This clonotype was counted between two and nine times. The rearrangement links TRBV7-2 to TRBJ2-1; tentative D call: TRBD1 (5 bases). CDR3 length: 14 amino acids. Trimming pared 5 bases from V and 1 base from J, leaving 9 bases between. Germline V lookup: CDR1 SGHTA, CDR2 FQGNSA. The CDR3 sequence: CASSLRQSYNEQFF. In DNA, the CDR3 is TGTGCCAGCAGCCTCAGACAGTCCTACAATGAGCAGTTCTTC.

This clonotype occurred a few times. The V and J genes are TRBV3-1 and TRBJ1-2; a weak D match, TRBD1 (5 bases). V dropped 1 base and J dropped 2 bases, with 11 bases sitting between them. Germline V gene sequence: CDR1 LGHDT, CDR2 YNNKEL (reference sequence). The CDR3 is 15 amino acids. CDR3 in DNA: TGTGCCAGCAGCCAAGGGGGGGTCACAAACTATGGCTACACCTTC. This translates into CASSQGGVTNYGYTF. Complete variable domain (other parts from reference TRBV3-1 and TRBJ1-2): DTAVSQTPKYLVTQMGNDKSIKCEQNLGHDTMYWYKQDSKKFLKIMFSYNNKELIINETVPNRFSPKSPDKAHLNLHINSLELGDSAVYFCASSQGGVTNYGYTFGSGTRLTVV.

For the CDR3, the DNA is TGTGCCAGCACGAACAACGGACAGGGTACCTTGACACCCACAGATACGCAGTATTTT. The encoded protein is CASTNNGQGTLTPTDTQYF. The chain is built from TRBV7-2 and TRBJ2-3, with 8 bases that match TRBD1. CDR1 and CDR2 from the germline V gene are SGHTA and FQGNSA. J was trimmed by 2 bases and V by 7 bases; bases with no gene match: 20. CDR3 size: 19 residues.

The chain links TRBV6-2 or TRBV6-3 to TRBJ2-7; 7 bases are shared with TRBD1. Germline V CDR1 and CDR2: MNHEY, SVGEGT. The V segment lost 5 bases and the J segment 2 bases; nucleotides outside the gene matches: 6. CDR3 size: 14 residues. This chain's CDR3 is CASSGTGVPYEQYF. The CDR3 DNA reads TGTGCCAGCAGTGGAACAGGGGTCCCCTACGAGCAGTACTTC.

This clonotype was detected ten times or more. The chain uses TRBV7-2 and TRBJ1-2; D possibly corresponds to TRBD1 (6 bases). V gave up 2 bases and J gave up 0 bases, with 22 bases separating them. The CDR3 has 19 residues. CDR1 is SGHTA, CDR2 FQGNSA, per germline. The DNA of the CDR3 is TGTGCCAGCAGCTTAACCGGGACAAGAGACCGATTCGCTAACTATGGCTACACCTTC. It is translated as CASSLTGTRDRFANYGYTF.

This chain connects TRBV10-1 to TRBJ2-5; 8 bases fit TRBD2. V lost 4 bases and J lost 0; bases outside the gene matches: 7. CDR1 is WNHNN, CDR2 SYGVQD, per germline (reference sequence). The CDR3 spans 16 residues. The CDR3 nucleotides are TGCGCCAGCAGTGCTCTCGCGGGGGGCCACCAAGAGACCCAGTACTTC. Protein product: CASSALAGGHQETQYF.

In this sample, this clonotype turned up a few times. The rearrangement joins TRBV5-1 to TRBJ1-2; D may be TRBD1 (5 bases). This CDR3 is built from 17 residues. Per the germline V gene, CDR1 is SGHRS and CDR2 is YFSETQ. The V end was cut by 3 bases, the J end by 0 bases, with 18 bases between. The CDR3 region is CASSSETRVSANYGYTF. DNA of the CDR3: TGCGCCAGCAGCTCTGAAACCAGGGTCTCAGCTAACTATGGCTACACCTTC.

The CDR3 DNA follows: TGCAGTGCCGCCTGTACTAGCGGGAGTTTCTACGAGCAGTACTTC. Its protein product is CSAACTSGSFYEQYF. The J gene is TRBJ2-7, the V gene TRBV20-1, with 11 positions matching TRBD2. After removal of 6 bases from V and 3 bases from J, the junction contained 10 bases not matched to a gene. The CDR3 runs 15 residues. Germline CDR1 DFQATT, CDR2 SNEGSKA (reference sequence).

CDR3 bases: TGCAGTGCTAGAGATAGACTAGCGGGGGGCCTATACGAGCAGTACTTC. Protein: CSARDRLAGGLYEQYF. The chain has TRBV20-1 and TRBJ2-7, with 13 bases lining up with TRBD2. The junction had 6 bases not matched to a gene; V was cut back by 0 bases and J by 4 bases. Germline CDR1 is DFQATT and CDR2 is SNEGSKA (reference sequence). The CDR3 is made up of 16 amino acids.

The gene calls are TRBV6-2 or TRBV6-3 and TRBJ2-2, with 8 bases identical to TRBD1. The CDR3 spans 16 residues. With V trimmed by 6 bases and J by 6 bases, 12 bases remained unmatched. Looked up from germline, CDR1 is MNHEY and CDR2 is SVGEGT. This chain's CDR3 is CASSLLGRGLAGELFF. CDR3 sequence (DNA): TGTGCCAGCAGCCTCCTGGGCAGGGGGCTTGCCGGGGAGCTGTTTTTT.

This clonotype was detected ten times or more. Here the CDR3 DNA reads TGTGCCAGCAGTTCCCCCGAATGGGCGCCAGATACGCAGTATTTT. Residues: CASSSPEWAPDTQYF. V and J are TRBV27 and TRBJ2-3, with unresolved D. The CDR3 covers 15 residues. The ends were cut back, 4 bases at V and 4 bases at J, with 15 bases in the middle. The germline V gene encodes CDR1 MNHEY and CDR2 SMNVEV (reference sequence).

This clonotype appeared a few times. V and J are TRBV7-9 and TRBJ2-3; 9 nucleotides align to TRBD1. J was trimmed by 4 bases and V by 6 bases; bases with no gene match: 14. The CDR3 extends over 17 amino acids. CDR1 SEHNR and CDR2 FQNEAQ come from the germline V gene (reference sequence). The DNA for the CDR3 is TGTGCCAGCAGTTATACCAAGGGACAGGGTGCCGCAGATACGCAGTATTTT. This sequence encodes CASSYTKGQGAADTQYF.

In its sample, this clonotype was seen a few times. The chain couples TRBV29-1 to TRBJ1-2; D perhaps matches TRBD1 (5 bases). Trimming shortened V by 4 bases and J by 2 bases, and 5 bases separated the two germline ends. This CDR3 region has 11 residues. In germline, CDR1 is SQVTM, CDR2 ANQGSEA. The CDR3 loop reads CSVGQNYGYTF. The CDR3 bases are TGCAGCGTTGGACAGAACTATGGCTACACCTTC.

The chain links TRBV6-4 to TRBJ2-1, with 7 bases matching TRBD2. Germline V lookup: CDR1 MRHNA, CDR2 SNTAGT. Unmatched junction bases numbered 5, after V lost 0 bases and J lost 3 bases. This CDR3 region has 16 residues. CDR3 coding DNA: TGTGCCAGCAGTGACTCAGGTACTAGCGACTACAATGAGCAGTTCTTC. Amino acid sequence: CASSDSGTSDYNEQFF.

The chain is built from TRBV6-2 or TRBV6-3 and TRBJ2-7; no definite D call. The CDR3 spans 14 residues. The V gene's germline CDR1 is MNHEY and CDR2 SVGEGT. V lost 7 bases and J 6 bases, leaving 19 bases between the germline ends. CDR3 nucleotide sequence: TGTGCCAGCATTCCGAATTCTGCCGGCCGCGAGCAGTACTTC. Encoded protein: CASIPNSAGREQYF.

Concerning this clonotype: A read error is possible here, since a much larger clone lies one base away. The V and J genes are TRBV10-3 and TRBJ2-1; D gene ambiguous. The tail of the sequence fits TRBJ2-7 better, so the J call may be wrong. The CDR3 contains 14 residues. Germline CDR1 ENHRY, CDR2 SYGVKD. CDR3 sequence reads: CAISQELSYNEQYF. In nucleotides, the CDR3 is TGTGCCATCAGTCAGGAGTTGAGTTACAATGAGCAGTACTTC.

The sample holds a few counts of this clonotype. The V and J genes are TRBV6-2 or TRBV6-3 and TRBJ2-5; TRBD1 or TRBD2 may be the D gene (6 bases each). V lost 4 bases, J lost 7 bases, and 16 bases lay in between. The CDR3 extends over 14 amino acids. Germline V gene data show CDR1 as MNHEY and CDR2 as SVGEGT. Written as DNA, the CDR3 is TGTGCCAGCAGTTTAAGGGGGGTGATAGGGACCCAGTACTTC. It translates to CASSLRGVIGTQYF.

This clonotype was detected only a few times. The chain links TRBV4-2 to TRBJ2-3; possibly TRBD1 or TRBD2 for D (5 bases each). The CDR3 totals 16 residues. In germline, CDR1 is LGHNA, CDR2 YNFKEQ. Trimming pared 0 bases from V and 3 bases from J, leaving 13 bases between. CDR3 bases: TGTGCCAGCAGCCAAGAAACGGGGCGAGCAACAGATACGCAGTATTTT. It yields the protein CASSQETGRATDTQYF.

The chain joins TRBV6-2 or TRBV6-3 to TRBJ2-7; 9 bases align to TRBD2. With V trimmed by 0 bases and J by 0 bases, 6 bases remained unmatched. This CDR3 is 17 amino acids long. Germline V lookup: CDR1 MNHEY, CDR2 SVGEGT. This CDR3 reads CASSYSASGRPSYEQYF. The CDR3 nucleotides read TGTGCCAGCAGTTACTCGGCGAGCGGGAGGCCCTCCTACGAGCAGTACTTC.

The CDR3 here is CASSLIAGLNEQFF. CDR3 DNA: TGTGCCAGCAGTCTAATAGCGGGTCTTAATGAGCAGTTCTTC. J is TRBJ2-1 and V is TRBV6-2 or TRBV6-3; the match to TRBD2 covers 7 bases. The ends lost 5 bases at V and 7 bases at J; junction bases unmatched: 8. The CDR3 runs 14 residues. The germline V gene has CDR1 MNHEY and CDR2 SVGEGT.

This chain links TRBV18 with TRBJ2-1; 10 bases agree with TRBD1. With 2 bases clipped from V and 9 bases from J, the junction kept 13 bases outside the gene matches. The CDR3 sequence is 17 residues long. From germline, CDR1 is KGHSH and CDR2 LQKENI. The CDR3 loop is CASSPRNGDRGSGEQFF. The CDR3 region has the DNA TGTGCCAGCTCACCAAGAAATGGGGACAGGGGTTCGGGTGAGCAGTTCTTC.

The chain couples TRBV14 to TRBJ1-2; a weak D match, TRBD1 (5 bases). The V and J ends lost 0 bases and 7 bases respectively, with 15 bases between them. CDR1 is SGHDN and CDR2 is FVKESK in the germline V gene. CDR3 length equals 15 residues. The DNA for the CDR3 is TGTGCCAGCAGCCAAGATGTGCGGGGGTCGAGTGGCTACACCTTC. The encoded protein is CASSQDVRGSSGYTF.

This clonotype occurred a few times. The rearrangement uses TRBV10-3 and TRBJ2-1, with 8 bases matching TRBD1. Germline values: CDR1 ENHRY, CDR2 SYGVKD. J was trimmed by 5 bases and V by 0 bases; bases with no gene match: 9. The CDR3 is 17 amino acids. The CDR3 nucleotides read TGTGCCATCAGTGAGTCCTGGACAGGGAGGACTGACAATGAGCAGTTCTTC. The encoded protein is CAISESWTGRTDNEQFF.